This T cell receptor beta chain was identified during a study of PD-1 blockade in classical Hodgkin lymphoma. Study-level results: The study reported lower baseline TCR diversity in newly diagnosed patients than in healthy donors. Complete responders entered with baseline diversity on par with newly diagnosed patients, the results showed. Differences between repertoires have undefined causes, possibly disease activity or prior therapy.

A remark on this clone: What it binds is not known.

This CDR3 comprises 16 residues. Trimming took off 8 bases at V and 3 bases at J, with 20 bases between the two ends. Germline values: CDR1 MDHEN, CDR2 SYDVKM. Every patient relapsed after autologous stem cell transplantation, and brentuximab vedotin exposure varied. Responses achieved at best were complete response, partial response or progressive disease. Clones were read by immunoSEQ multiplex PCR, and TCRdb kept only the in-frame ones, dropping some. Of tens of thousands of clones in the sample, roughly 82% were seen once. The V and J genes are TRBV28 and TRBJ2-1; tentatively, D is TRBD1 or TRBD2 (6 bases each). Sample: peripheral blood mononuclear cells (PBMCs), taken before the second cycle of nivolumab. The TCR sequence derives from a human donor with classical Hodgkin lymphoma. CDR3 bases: TGTGCCAGCTCACCCGGGGGCCACTCTTTCTACAATGAGCAGTTCTTC. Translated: CASSPGGHSFYNEQFF.